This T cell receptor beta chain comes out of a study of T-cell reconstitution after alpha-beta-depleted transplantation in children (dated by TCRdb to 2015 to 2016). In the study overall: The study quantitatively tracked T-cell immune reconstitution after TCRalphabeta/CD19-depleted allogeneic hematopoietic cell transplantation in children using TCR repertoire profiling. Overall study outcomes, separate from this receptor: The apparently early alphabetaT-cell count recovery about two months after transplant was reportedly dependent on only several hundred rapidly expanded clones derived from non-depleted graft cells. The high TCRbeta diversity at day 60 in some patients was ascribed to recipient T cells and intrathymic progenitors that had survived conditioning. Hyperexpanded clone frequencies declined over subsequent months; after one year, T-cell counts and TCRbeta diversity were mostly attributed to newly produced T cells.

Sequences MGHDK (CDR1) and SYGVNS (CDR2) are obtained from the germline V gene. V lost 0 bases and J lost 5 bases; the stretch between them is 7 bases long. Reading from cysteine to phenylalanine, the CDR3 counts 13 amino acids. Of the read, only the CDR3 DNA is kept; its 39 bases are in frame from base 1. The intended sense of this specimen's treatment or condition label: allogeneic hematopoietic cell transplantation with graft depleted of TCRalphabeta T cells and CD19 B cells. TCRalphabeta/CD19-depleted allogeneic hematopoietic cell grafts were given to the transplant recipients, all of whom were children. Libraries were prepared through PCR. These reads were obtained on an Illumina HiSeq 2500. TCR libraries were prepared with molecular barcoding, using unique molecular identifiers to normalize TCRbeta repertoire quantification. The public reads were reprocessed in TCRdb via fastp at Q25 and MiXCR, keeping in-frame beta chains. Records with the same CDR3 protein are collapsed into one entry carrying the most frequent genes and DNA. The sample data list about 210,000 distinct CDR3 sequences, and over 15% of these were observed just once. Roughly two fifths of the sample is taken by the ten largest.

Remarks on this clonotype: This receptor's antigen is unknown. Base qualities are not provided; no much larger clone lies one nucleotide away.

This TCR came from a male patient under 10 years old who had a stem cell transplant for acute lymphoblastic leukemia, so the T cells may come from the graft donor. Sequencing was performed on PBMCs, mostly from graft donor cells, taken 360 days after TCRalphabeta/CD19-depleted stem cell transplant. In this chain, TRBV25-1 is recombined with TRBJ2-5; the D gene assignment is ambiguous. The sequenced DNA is TGTGCCAGCAGTGAATACCCCGGGGAGACCCAGTACTTC. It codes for CASSEYPGETQYF.